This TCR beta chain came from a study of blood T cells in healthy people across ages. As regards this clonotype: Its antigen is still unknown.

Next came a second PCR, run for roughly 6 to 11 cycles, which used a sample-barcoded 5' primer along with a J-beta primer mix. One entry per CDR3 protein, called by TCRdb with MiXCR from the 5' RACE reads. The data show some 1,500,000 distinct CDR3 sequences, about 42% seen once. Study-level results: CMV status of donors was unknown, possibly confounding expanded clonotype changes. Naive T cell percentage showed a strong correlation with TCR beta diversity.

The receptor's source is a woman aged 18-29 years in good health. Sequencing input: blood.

The CDR3 DNA reads TGTGCCAGCAGTCACCTGGTACAGGGTGACTCCTACGAGCAGTACTTC. Amino acid sequence: CASSHLVQGDSYEQYF. This chain connects TRBV27 to TRBJ2-7, with D perhaps TRBD1 (6 bases). The CDR3 totals 16 residues. Germline CDR1 MNHEY, CDR2 SMNVEV (reference sequence). Trimming pared 5 bases from V and 0 bases from J, leaving 17 bases between.